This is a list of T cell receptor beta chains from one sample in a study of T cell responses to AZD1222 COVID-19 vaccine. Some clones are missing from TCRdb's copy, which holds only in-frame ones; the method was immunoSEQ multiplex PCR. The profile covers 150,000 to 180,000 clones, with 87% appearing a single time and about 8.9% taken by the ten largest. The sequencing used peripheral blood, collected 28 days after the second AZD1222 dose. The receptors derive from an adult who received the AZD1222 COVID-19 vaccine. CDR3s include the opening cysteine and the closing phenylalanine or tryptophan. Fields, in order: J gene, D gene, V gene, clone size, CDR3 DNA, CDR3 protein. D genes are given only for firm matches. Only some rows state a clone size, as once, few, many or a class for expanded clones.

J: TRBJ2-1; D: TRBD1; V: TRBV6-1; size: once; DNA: TGTGCCAGCAGTGACTTGGGACAGGGGGCGACCAATGAGCAGTTCTTC; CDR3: CASSDLGQGATNEQFF
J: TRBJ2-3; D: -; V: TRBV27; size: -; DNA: TGTGCCAGCAGTTCACCCCAGAGGAGCGCCAGGCTCTTTACGCAGTATTTT; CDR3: CASSSPQRSARLFTQYF
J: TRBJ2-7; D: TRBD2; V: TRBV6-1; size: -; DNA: TGTGCCAGCAGTGCGAATCGCGGGAGGGCCTACGAGCAGTACTTC; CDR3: CASSANRGRAYEQYF
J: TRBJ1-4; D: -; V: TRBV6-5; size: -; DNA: TGTGCCAGCAGTACCGGGCCCTCCAGTGAAAAACTGTTTTTT; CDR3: CASSTGPSSEKLFF
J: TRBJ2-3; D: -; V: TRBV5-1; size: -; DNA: TGCGCCAGCAGCTTGTCGGGCTCCGCGGGTAGCACAGATACGCAGTATTTT; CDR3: CASSLSGSAGSTDTQYF
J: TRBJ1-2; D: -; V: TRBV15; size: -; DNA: TGTGCCACCAGCAGAGATCTTGTGGGGACGAGCTATGGCTACACCTTC; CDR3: CATSRDLVGTSYGYTF
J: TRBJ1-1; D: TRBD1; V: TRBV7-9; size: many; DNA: TGTGCCAGCAGCTTCCGGGACAGGGGGGTGATGAGCGCTGAAGCTTTCTTT; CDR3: CASSFRDRGVMSAEAFF
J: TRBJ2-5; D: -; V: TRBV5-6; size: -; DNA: TGTGCCAGCAGCCCGACCCGGGACGGTGGGACCCAGTACTTC; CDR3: CASSPTRDGGTQYF
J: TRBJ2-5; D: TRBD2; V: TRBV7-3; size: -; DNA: TGTGCCAGCAGCGTCTCGAGTCTAGCGGGAGTAATCCACTTC; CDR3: CASSVSSLAGVIHF
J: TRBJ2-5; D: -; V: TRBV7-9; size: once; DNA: TGTGCCAGCAGCTTAGTAGACAGCCAAGAGACCCAGTACTTC; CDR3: CASSLVDSQETQYF
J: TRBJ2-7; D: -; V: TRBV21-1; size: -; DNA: TGTGCCAGCAGCGCGAGGCGGTACCGACCCGCTCACACCTCGAGGTTC; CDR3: CASSARRYRPAHTSRF
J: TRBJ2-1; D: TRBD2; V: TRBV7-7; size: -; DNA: TGTGCTAGCAGCTTAGGGTTAGCGGGAGAAGAGCAGTTCTTC; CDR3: CASSLGLAGEEQFF
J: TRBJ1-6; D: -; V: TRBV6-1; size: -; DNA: TGTGCCAGCAGTGAAATCCGAGAGTCAGGGTATAATTCACCCCTCCACTTT; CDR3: CASSEIRESGYNSPLHF
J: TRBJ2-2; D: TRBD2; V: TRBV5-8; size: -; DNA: TGTGCCAGCAGCAGACTAGCGGGTTCCACCGGGGAGCTGTTTTTT; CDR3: CASSRLAGSTGELFF
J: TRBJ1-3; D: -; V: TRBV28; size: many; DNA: TGTGCCAGCAGAGGTGGTTCCTCTGGAAACACCATATATTTT; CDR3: CASRGGSSGNTIYF
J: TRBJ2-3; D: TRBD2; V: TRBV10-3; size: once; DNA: TGTGCCATCACGGGCGGGAGTGGAGATACGCAGTATTTT; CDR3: CAITGGSGDTQYF
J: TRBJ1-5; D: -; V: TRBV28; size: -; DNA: TGTGCCAGCAGTTTACTCCAGGGTAGCAATCAGCCCCAGCATTTT; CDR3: CASSLLQGSNQPQHF
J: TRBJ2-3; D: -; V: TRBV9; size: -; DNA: TGTGCCAGCAGCAGGGCCGTACTCGATACGCAGTATTTT; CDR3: CASSRAVLDTQYF
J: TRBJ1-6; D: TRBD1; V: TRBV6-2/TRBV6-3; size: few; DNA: TGTGCCAGCAGTAACGGACAGGGATCACCCCTCCACTTT; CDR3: CASSNGQGSPLHF
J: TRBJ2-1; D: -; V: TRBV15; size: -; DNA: TGTGCCACCAGGCGAATAGAAGACGGACTTTACAATGAGCAGTTCTTC; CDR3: CATRRIEDGLYNEQFF
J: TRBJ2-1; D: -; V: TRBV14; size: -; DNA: TGTGCCAGCAGCCAAGATATGACAGGTAATGAGCAGTTCTTC; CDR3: CASSQDMTGNEQFF
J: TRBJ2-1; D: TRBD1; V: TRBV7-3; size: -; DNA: TGTGCCAGCAGCGCAGGGGGCCAGCAGTTCTTC; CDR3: CASSAGGQQFF
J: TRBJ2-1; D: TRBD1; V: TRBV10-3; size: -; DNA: TGTGCCATCAGGCCGGGACAGAATTACAATGAGCAGTTCTTC; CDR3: CAIRPGQNYNEQFF
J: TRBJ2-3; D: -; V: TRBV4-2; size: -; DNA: TGTGCCAGCAGCCAAGCTGCGGGTGGAGATACGCAGTATTTT; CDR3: CASSQAAGGDTQYF
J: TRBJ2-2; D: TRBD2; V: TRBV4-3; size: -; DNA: TGCGCCAGCAGCCAAGACGGGTTAGCGGGTCTCACCGGGGAGCTGTTTTTT; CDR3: CASSQDGLAGLTGELFF
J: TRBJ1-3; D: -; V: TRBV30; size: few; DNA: TGTGCCTGGAGTGTGGGCTCTGGAAACACCATATATTTT; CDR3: CAWSVGSGNTIYF
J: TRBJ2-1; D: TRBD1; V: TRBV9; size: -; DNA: TGTGCCAGCACCCAGGGAGAGGGACAGGGGTACAATGAGCAGTTCTTC; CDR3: CASTQGEGQGYNEQFF